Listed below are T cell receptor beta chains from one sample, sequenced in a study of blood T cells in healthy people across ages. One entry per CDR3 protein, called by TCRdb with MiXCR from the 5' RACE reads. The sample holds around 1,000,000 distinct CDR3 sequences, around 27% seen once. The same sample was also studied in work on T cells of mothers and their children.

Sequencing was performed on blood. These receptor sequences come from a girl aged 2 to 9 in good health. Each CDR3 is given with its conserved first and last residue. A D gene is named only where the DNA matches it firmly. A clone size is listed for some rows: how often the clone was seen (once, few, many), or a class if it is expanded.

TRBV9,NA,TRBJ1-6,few,TGTGCCAGCGGAGCTGGGAAATTCGGGTATAATTCACCCCTCCACTTT,CASGAGKFGYNSPLHF
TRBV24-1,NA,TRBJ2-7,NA,TGTGCCACCAGTGTTGGATACGAGCAGTACTTC,CATSVGYEQYF
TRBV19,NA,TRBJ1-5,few,TGTGCCAGTACCATGGACCCGAGCAATCAGCCCCAGCATTTT,CASTMDPSNQPQHF
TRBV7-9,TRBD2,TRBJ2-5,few,TGTGCCAGCAGCCCTTTGGCGCTAGCGGGGGTACAAGAGACCCAGTACTTC,CASSPLALAGVQETQYF
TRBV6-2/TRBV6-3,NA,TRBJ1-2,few,TGTGCCAGCAGTTTACCGGGCTACACCTTC,CASSLPGYTF
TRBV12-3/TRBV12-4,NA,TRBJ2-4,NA,TGTGCCAGCAGTTTAAACGTCGCCGGCCCAATGTCCAAAAACATTCAGTACTTC,CASSLNVAGPMSKNIQYF
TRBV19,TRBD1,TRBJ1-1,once,TGTGCCAGTAGTAGACAGGGAAACCTGAACACTGAAGCTTTCTTT,CASSRQGNLNTEAFF
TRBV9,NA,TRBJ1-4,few,TGTGCCAGCAGCGTCAGCTCAGCGAATGAAAAACTGTTTTTT,CASSVSSANEKLFF
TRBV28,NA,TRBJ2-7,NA,TGTGCCAGCAGTTGGTCGTTTCACGAGCAGTACTTC,CASSWSFHEQYF
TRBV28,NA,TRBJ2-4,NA,TGTGCCAGCAGATCACAAATAGAGTGGGAAGCCAAAAACATTCAGTACTTC,CASRSQIEWEAKNIQYF
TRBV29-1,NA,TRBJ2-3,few,TGCAGCGTTTCCATCGGGAGAGACACAGATACGCAGTATTTT,CSVSIGRDTDTQYF
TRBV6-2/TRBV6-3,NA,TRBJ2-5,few,TGTGCCAGCAGTTACTCGTTCTGGGAGACCCAGTACTTC,CASSYSFWETQYF
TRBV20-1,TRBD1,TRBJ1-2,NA,TGCAGTGCTAGCAGGGACAGGGGAGTTTTCGATGGCTACACCTTC,CSASRDRGVFDGYTF
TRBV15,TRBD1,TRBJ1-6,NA,TGTGCCACCAGCAGATCCGGGACAGGGGGAAATTCACCCCTCCACTTT,CATSRSGTGGNSPLHF
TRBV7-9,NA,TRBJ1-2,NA,TGTGCCAGCAGCCCCCCTCGTGATGGCTACACCTTC,CASSPPRDGYTF
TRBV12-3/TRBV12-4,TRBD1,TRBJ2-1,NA,TGTGCCAGCAGTTCATCGACAGGGCCCTCCGAGCAGTTCTTC,CASSSSTGPSEQFF